This is a list of T cell receptor beta chains from one sample in a study of blood T cell repertoires in COVID-19. Profiling relied on immunoSEQ multiplex PCR, and the TCRdb table lists in-frame clones only, not all of them. This sample carries over 60,000 clones, approximately 89% of them seen once, and the ten largest clones take about 10%. Material: peripheral blood. These receptors were collected from a man of 80 years or more with acute or convalescent COVID-19. The conserved cysteine and the conserved F or W are not part of the CDR3 here.

V,J,CDR3
TRBV7-8,TRBJ1-1,ASSPSRGRTEAF
TRBV7-2,TRBJ2-3,ASTSSTGITDTQY
TRBV11-2,TRBJ2-3,ASSSPGLADTQY
TRBV7-3,TRBJ1-1,ASSSDWNTEAF
TRBV2,TRBJ1-4,ASSAGFREKLF
TRBV24-1,TRBJ2-7,ATSDGGKYEQY
TRBV3-1/TRBV3-2,TRBJ2-1,ASSLGLAAQF
TRBV12-3/TRBV12-4,TRBJ2-7,ASSSRSGAEQY
TRBV5-1,TRBJ2-1,ASSLTSASYNEQF
TRBV5-1,TRBJ1-2,ASSPDGGSSYGYT
TRBV7-6,TRBJ1-3,ASSLAGTAISGNTIY
TRBV2,TRBJ1-4,ASSSPDRGTEKLF
TRBV18,TRBJ2-7,ASSRTTGPPYEQY
TRBV15,TRBJ2-5,ATCQGDRGFGETQY
TRBV5-1,TRBJ1-2,ASSLGQISGYT
TRBV24-1,TRBJ2-3,ATSGRVSTDTQY
TRBV6-5,TRBJ1-2,ASTQDLPTRGYT
TRBV6-6,TRBJ2-1,ASSYLGTGSGNEQF
TRBV9,TRBJ2-5,ASSVASAGHFQETQY
TRBV19,TRBJ2-2,ASSMGLAGAANTGELF
TRBV19,TRBJ2-3,ASERTGTDTQY
TRBV3-1/TRBV3-2,TRBJ1-6,ASSQGRGNNSPLH
TRBV30,TRBJ1-5,AWTQGGNQPQH
TRBV6-2/TRBV6-3,TRBJ2-2,ASSQQGFTGELF
TRBV3-1/TRBV3-2,TRBJ2-6,ASSQGQGRDGANVLT
TRBV2,TRBJ1-2,ASTAGQYGYT
TRBV2,TRBJ1-2,ASSENGYGYT
TRBV18,TRBJ1-2,ASSPGTDYGYT
TRBV5-5,TRBJ2-1,ASSPKDRVNEQF
TRBV24-1,TRBJ1-4,ATSDLKGQGATNEKLF
TRBV4-1,TRBJ2-6,ASSHLTGVGANVLT
TRBV5-1,TRBJ1-1,ASSFALTGTNTEAF
TRBV30,TRBJ1-2,AWNRQGDGYT
TRBV24-1,TRBJ1-1,ATSDSAGAATEAF
TRBV2,TRBJ1-6,ASTTDRGRSPLH
TRBV2,TRBJ2-1,ASSRDRGAEQF
TRBV7-3,TRBJ2-6,ASSSYRASDLT
TRBV12-3/TRBV12-4,TRBJ2-5,ASRPGPRGTQY
TRBV10-1,TRBJ2-5,ASSEGGVALETQY
TRBV21-1,TRBJ2-2,ASSKVDPGKNTGELF
TRBV5-4,TRBJ2-5,ASSSRLAGQETQY
TRBV7-8,TRBJ1-2,ASSLRRIANYGYT
TRBV12-5,TRBJ2-2,ASGSGQYTGELF
TRBV19,TRBJ1-1,ASRPGQGAGGAF
TRBV7-9,TRBJ2-1,ASSLEGIRQF
TRBV3-1/TRBV3-2,TRBJ2-3,ASSQDLSTDTQY
TRBV12-3/TRBV12-4,TRBJ1-2,ASSLTVNYGYT
TRBV11-1,TRBJ1-6,ASSLREDSPLH
TRBV12-3/TRBV12-4,TRBJ2-5,ASSFSVETQY
TRBV6-1,TRBJ1-6,ASSEDLDSYNSPLH
TRBV5-4,TRBJ2-1,ASSFTWGLQF
TRBV30,TRBJ2-2,AWSLGTREGVLF
TRBV24-1,TRBJ1-3,ATSDLGLTLSSGNTIY